This TCR beta chain comes out of a study of Graves' ophthalmopathy and Graves' hyperthyroidism. Overall study: Before any treatment, peripheral blood was taken at the initial diagnosis. Overall study findings and caveats: Among thyroid clonotypes expanded above 0.001 frequency, most also appeared in blood. With 70.59% sensitivity and about 72% specificity, the model predicted ophthalmopathy progression.

Germline V gives CDR1 SNHLY, CDR2 FYNNEI. Germline trimming cut 6 bases from V and 2 bases from J; bases unmatched to any gene: 5. The CDR3 totals 15 residues. Using RNA transcripts, the TCR beta CDR3 regions were amplified. First-round RT-PCR relied on HTBI primers, and a second-round multiplex PCR came next. TCRdb reprocessed the multiplex PCR reads via MiXCR and lists one record per CDR3 protein. The data hold approximately 700,000 distinct CDR3 sequences, with roughly two fifths observed a single time. A remark on this clonotype: Its target is unknown.

Ineligible for inclusion were patients with other autoimmune diseases, uncontrolled infections, pregnancy or lactation. The sequenced material came from peripheral blood. The receptor was derived from an adult man with Graves' ophthalmopathy. J is TRBJ2-7 and V is TRBV2, with 12 bases matching TRBD2. CDR3 amino acids: CASSALAGGPYEQYF. The DNA for the CDR3 is TGTGCCAGCAGCGCTCTAGCGGGAGGGCCCTACGAGCAGTACTTC.